Presented here are 9 T cell receptor beta chains from one specimen sequenced in a study of T cells in Graves' hyperthyroidism and ophthalmopathy. Amplified TCR beta CDR3 regions came from RNA transcripts. In the first-round RT-PCR of the TCR CDR3, the HTBI primer set was used. TCRdb fed the multiplex PCR reads into MiXCR, producing one record per CDR3 protein. The sample lists about 740,000 distinct CDR3 sequences, 11% to 15% occurring once. The sample comprised blood. These TCRs come from a woman under 30 with Graves' hyperthyroidism.

This chain links TRBV12-3 or TRBV12-4 with TRBJ2-1, with D hard to call. V was trimmed by 4 bases and J by 4 bases, leaving 8 bases between them. CDR3 length: 13 residues. The CDR3 DNA reads as TGTGCCAGCAGTTCGGATCCTTACAATGAGCAGTTCTTC. Translation gives CASSSDPYNEQFF.

This clonotype was counted many times. The chain combines TRBV29-1 with TRBJ2-1, with TRBD2 matching over 9 bases. The CDR3 length is 16 residues. Unmatched junction bases numbered 15, after V lost 3 bases and J lost 9 bases. CDR1 and CDR2 (germline): SQVTM, ANQGSEA. This chain's CDR3 is CSVDPASSGRLGEQFF. CDR3 nucleotides: TGCAGCGTTGACCCGGCGAGTAGCGGGAGACTGGGTGAGCAGTTCTTC.

This rearrangement joins TRBV6-1 to TRBJ1-1; D perhaps matches TRBD1 (6 bases). With 6 bases removed from V and 0 bases from J, the gap between germline ends came to 14 bases. This CDR3 is built from 15 residues. Germline V gene sequence: CDR1 MNHNS, CDR2 SASEGT. The CDR3 reads CASSAGTSLNTEAFF. CDR3 DNA: TGTGCCAGCAGCGCCGGGACATCCCTGAACACTGAAGCTTTCTTT.

Only a few counts were recorded for this clonotype. The chain joins TRBV7-6 to TRBJ2-3; 9 nucleotides line up with TRBD2. The CDR3 runs to 15 residues. The junction had 7 bases not matched to a gene; V was cut back by 6 bases and J by 3 bases. Germline CDR1 SGHVS, CDR2 FNYEAQ. CDR3 sequence reads: CASSFSGSGTDTQYF. For the CDR3, the DNA is TGTGCCAGCAGTTTTAGCGGGAGTGGGACAGATACGCAGTATTTT.

The genes are TRBV4-3 and TRBJ2-7, with D possibly matching TRBD1 (5 bases). V was cut by 0 bases and J by 4 bases, with 10 bases left in between. Germline V gives CDR1 LGHNA, CDR2 YSLEER. There are 14 residues in the CDR3. CDR3: CASSQDLGAYEQYF. The CDR3 nucleotides read TGCGCCAGCAGCCAAGATCTAGGGGCGTACGAGCAGTACTTC.

The rearrangement joins TRBV7-9 to TRBJ2-1; perhaps D is TRBD1 or TRBD2 (7 bases each). Trimming removed 3 bases from V and 7 bases from J, with 19 bases in between. Per the germline V gene, CDR1 is SEHNR and CDR2 is FQNEAQ (reference sequence). CDR3 length: 16 amino acids. In DNA form, the CDR3 reads TGTGCCAGCAGCTTCAGGGGGGGGACCTCTTCAAATGAGCAGTTCTTC. Its translation: CASSFRGGTSSNEQFF.

This clonotype was detected only a few times. The rearrangement joins TRBV12-3 or TRBV12-4 to TRBJ1-1; D remains unclear. The CDR3 runs 12 residues. With 6 bases removed from V and 5 bases from J, the gap between germline ends came to 10 bases. CDR3 coding DNA: TGTGCCAGCAGCGACTTTTGGACTGAAGCTTTCTTT. Protein product: CASSDFWTEAFF.

This clonotype was seen at least ten times. This rearrangement joins TRBV28 to TRBJ2-7, with TRBD2 matching over 8 bases. Germline loops: CDR1 MDHEN, CDR2 SYDVKM. The length of the CDR3 is 15 residues. With V trimmed by 8 bases and J by 5 bases, 14 bases remained unmatched. CDR3 in DNA: TGTGCCAGCCTGACACGTCAGCGGGAGTTCCACGAGCAGTACTTC. This translates into CASLTRQREFHEQYF.

This clonotype was seen at least ten times. The rearrangement uses TRBV7-2 and TRBJ1-1, with D tentatively TRBD1 (5 bases). The ends were cut back, 5 bases at V and 0 bases at J, with 16 bases in the middle. CDR1 SGHTA and CDR2 FQGNSA come from the germline V gene. CDR3 length: 16 residues. This chain's CDR3 is CASSPVRGGVNTEAFF. The DNA for the CDR3 is TGTGCCAGCAGCCCCGTCCGGGGGGGAGTGAACACTGAAGCTTTCTTT.